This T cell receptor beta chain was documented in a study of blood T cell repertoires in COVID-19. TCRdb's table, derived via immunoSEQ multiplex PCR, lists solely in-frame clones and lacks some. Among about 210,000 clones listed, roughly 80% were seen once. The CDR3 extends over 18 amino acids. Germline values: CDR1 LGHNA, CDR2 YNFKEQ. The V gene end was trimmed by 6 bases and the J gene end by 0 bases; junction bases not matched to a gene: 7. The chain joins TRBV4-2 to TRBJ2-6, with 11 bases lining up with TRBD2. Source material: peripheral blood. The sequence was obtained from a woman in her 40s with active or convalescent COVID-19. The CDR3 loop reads CASRLGTSGASGANVLTF. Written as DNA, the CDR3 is TGTGCCAGCAGATTAGGGACTAGCGGAGCCTCTGGGGCCAACGTCCTGACTTTC.